Following are 9 T cell receptor beta chains from one sample sequenced in a study of Ad26.COV2.S vaccination and SARS-CoV-2 variants. Treatment meaning: over 15 received Ad26.COV2.S at low or high dose, single or two shots; 5 received placebo; per-sample allocation not given. Material that was analyzed had been drawn on day 63 after the first vaccine or placebo injection. Assay: immunoSEQ multiplex PCR; the TCRdb copy retains only in-frame clones and omits some. The repertoire includes about 680,000 clones, 70% to 90% of them detected once, and about 1.5% sits in the top ten. The input for sequencing was peripheral blood, taken in a trial of Ad26.COV2.S vaccine versus placebo. Receptors originate from a person aged 18-60 years who received the Ad26.COV2.S COVID-19 vaccine or a placebo.

The chain recombines TRBV10-2 with TRBJ2-5; D is possibly TRBD2 (6 bases). This CDR3 spans 15 amino acids. Between the trimmed V and J ends, which lost 1 base and 2 bases, there was a span of 11 bases. Germline CDR1 WSHSY, CDR2 SAAADI. The CDR3 region is CASSEWGTGQETQYF. The CDR3 coding sequence is TGCGCCAGCAGTGAGTGGGGGACTGGGCAAGAGACCCAGTACTTC.

The chain couples TRBV5-4 to TRBJ2-1; 14 positions agree with TRBD2. The germline gives CDR1 SGHNT, CDR2 YYREEE (reference sequence). V dropped 4 bases and J dropped 5; count of bases not matched to a gene: 11. This CDR3 contains 18 residues. The CDR3 reads CASSQTGLAGVLDNEQFF. The CDR3 DNA follows: TGTGCCAGCAGCCAAACGGGACTAGCGGGAGTGCTTGACAATGAGCAGTTCTTC.

Concerning this clone itself: Other nucleotide sequences from this sample produce the same CDR3. This chain uses TRBV27 with TRBJ2-1, with D possibly matching TRBD2 (6 bases). Looked up from germline, CDR1 is MNHEY and CDR2 is SMNVEV (reference sequence). This CDR3 comprises 15 residues. The V end was cut by 2 bases, the J end by 0 bases, with 8 bases between. The CDR3 here is CASSLDGSSYNEQFF. DNA for the CDR3: TGTGCCAGCAGTTTAGACGGGAGCTCCTACAATGAGCAGTTCTTC.

CDR3 amino acids: CASSPTSSVYYEQYF. As DNA, the CDR3 is TGTGCCAGCAGCCCGACTAGTTCGGTCTACTACGAGCAGTACTTC. This chain uses TRBV14 with TRBJ2-7, with D possibly TRBD2 on 6 matching bases. Deletions cut 4 bases from V and 3 bases from J, with 16 bases between. CDR3 length: 15 residues. CDR1 is SGHDN, CDR2 FVKESK, per germline.

The table lists this clone with a few counts. This chain links TRBV15 with TRBJ1-1, with a tentative D call TRBD1 (6 bases). The CDR3 is 15 residues long. V was pared by 2 bases and J by 5 bases, with 15 bases between. Germline CDR1 is LNHNV and CDR2 is YYDKDF (reference sequence). The CDR3 nucleotides are TGTGCCACCAGCAGAATCAGGGGACTAGGGACTGAAGCTTTCTTT. Translation: CATSRIRGLGTEAFF.

The chain uses TRBV18 and TRBJ2-7; D unresolved. The CDR3 consists of 14 residues. Looked up from germline, CDR1 is KGHSH and CDR2 is LQKENI. V lost 2 bases and J lost 2, with 10 bases in between. The CDR3, as DNA: TGTGCCAGCTCACCAGGACGAACGACCTACGAGCAGTACTTC. The encoded protein is CASSPGRTTYEQYF.

This clone has just one count. The gene calls are TRBV6-4 and TRBJ2-3; no definite D call. This CDR3 has 15 amino acids. Per the germline V gene, CDR1 is MRHNA and CDR2 is SNTAGT. Trimming cost V 0 bases and J 0 bases, with 7 bases left between them. CDR3 sequence reads: CASSDSGSSTDTQYF. The CDR3 DNA follows: TGTGCCAGCAGTGACTCGGGCAGTAGCACAGATACGCAGTATTTT.

The chain is built from TRBV18 and TRBJ1-3; TRBD1 matches 8 bases. From germline, CDR1 is KGHSH and CDR2 LQKENI. After removal of 5 bases from V and 7 bases from J, the junction contained 7 bases not matched to a gene. This CDR3 comprises 14 residues. The DNA for the CDR3 is TGTGCCAGCTCATCTTCAGGGGGCAGGAACACCATATATTTT. It is translated as CASSSSGGRNTIYF.

V gene TRBV2 combines with J gene TRBJ2-3; 13 positions match TRBD2. Germline values: CDR1 SNHLY, CDR2 FYNNEI. The CDR3 consists of 14 residues. V was pared by 11 bases and J by 4 bases, with 6 bases of the junction left unmatched. The CDR3 DNA sequence: TGTGCCGCCCTGACTAGCGGGAGGCCAGATACGCAGTATTTT. Its protein is CAALTSGRPDTQYF.